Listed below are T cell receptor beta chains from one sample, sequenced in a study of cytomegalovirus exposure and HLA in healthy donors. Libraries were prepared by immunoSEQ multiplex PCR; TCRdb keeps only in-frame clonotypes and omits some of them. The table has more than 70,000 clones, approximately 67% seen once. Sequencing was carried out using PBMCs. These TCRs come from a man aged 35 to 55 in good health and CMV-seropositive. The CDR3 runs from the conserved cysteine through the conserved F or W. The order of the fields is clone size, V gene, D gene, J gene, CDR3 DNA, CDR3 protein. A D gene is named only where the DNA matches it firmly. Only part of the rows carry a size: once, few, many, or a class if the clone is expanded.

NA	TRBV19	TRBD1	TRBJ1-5	TGTGCCAGTAAGGGACAGTGGTGGGAGGCCCAGCATTTT	CASKGQWWEAQHF
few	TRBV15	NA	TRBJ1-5	TGTGCCACCAGCAGCCCCGGGACTGCCGCCCAGCCCCAGCATTTT	CATSSPGTAAQPQHF
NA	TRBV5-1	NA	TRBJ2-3	TGCGCCAGCAGCTTGGCCTCCCCCGGTACAGATACGCAGTATTTT	CASSLASPGTDTQYF
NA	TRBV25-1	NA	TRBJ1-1	TGTGCCAGCAGTCCTCGGCCCCGATTGACAGGGAACACTGAAGCTTTCTTT	CASSPRPRLTGNTEAFF
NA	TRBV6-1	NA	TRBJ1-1	TGTGCCAGCAGTGTCCTTCTCACTGAAGCTTTCTTT	CASSVLLTEAFF
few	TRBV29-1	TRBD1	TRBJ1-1	TGCAGCGTGACCGACAGGGAGAACACTGAAGCTTTCTTT	CSVTDRENTEAFF
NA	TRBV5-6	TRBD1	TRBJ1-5	TGTGCCAGCAGCCCCGGGACAGGGGTGGATCAGCCCCAGCATTTT	CASSPGTGVDQPQHF
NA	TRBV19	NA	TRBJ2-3	TGTGCCAGCCGACAGGGCACAGATACGCAGTATTTT	CASRQGTDTQYF
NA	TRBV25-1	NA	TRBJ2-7	TGTGCCAGCAGTGAAACAGGGAGTCCCTACTACGAGCAGTACTTC	CASSETGSPYYEQYF
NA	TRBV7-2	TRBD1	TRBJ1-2	TGTGCCAGCAGCTTGAAGGACAGGGGGAACTATGGCTACACCTTC	CASSLKDRGNYGYTF
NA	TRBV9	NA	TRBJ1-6	TGTGCCAGCAGCCCCATGGGGGGTGATAATTCACCCCTCCACTTT	CASSPMGGDNSPLHF
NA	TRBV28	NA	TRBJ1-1	TGTGCCAGCACCGCGGGAGGATACACTGAAGCTTTCTTT	CASTAGGYTEAFF
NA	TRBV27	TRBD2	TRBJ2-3	TGTGCCAGCAGTTTACAGGGACTAGCGGGCACAGATACGCAGTATTTT	CASSLQGLAGTDTQYF
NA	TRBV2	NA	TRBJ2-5	TGTGCCAGCAGTGAAAGGGGCGGGGAATTGGAGACCCAGTACTTC	CASSERGGELETQYF
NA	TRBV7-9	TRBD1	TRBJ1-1	TGTGCCAGCAGCTTATCCCACAGGGGGGTTTGGGAATCGAACACTGAAGCTTTCTTT	CASSLSHRGVWESNTEAFF
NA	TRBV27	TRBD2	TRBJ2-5	TGTGCCAGCCGCCTTAGCGGGGGTTACCAAGAGACCCAGTACTTC	CASRLSGGYQETQYF
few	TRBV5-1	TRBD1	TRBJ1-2	TGCGCCAGCAGCCCAAAAATGGCCGGACAGGGTGCGGGCTATGGCTACACCTTC	CASSPKMAGQGAGYGYTF
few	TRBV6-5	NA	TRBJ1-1	TGTGCCAGTAGGAGAGAGAGCACTGAAGCTTTCTTT	CASRRESTEAFF
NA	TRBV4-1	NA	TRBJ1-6	TGCGCCAGCAGCCCCACGGTAAACCGAGATAATTCACCCCTCCACTTT	CASSPTVNRDNSPLHF
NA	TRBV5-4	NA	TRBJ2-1	TGTGCCAGCAGCTTGGGTGGGAGCGTCTACAATGAGCAGTTCTTC	CASSLGGSVYNEQFF
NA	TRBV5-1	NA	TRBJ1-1	TGCGCCAGCAGCTTGGGGCGGGGGGTAGGCCTGGAAGCTTTCTTT	CASSLGRGVGLEAFF
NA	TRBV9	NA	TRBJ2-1	TGTGCCAGCAGCGTAGGCCCATTGAGTAGTCTGGACAATGAGCAGTTCTTC	CASSVGPLSSLDNEQFF
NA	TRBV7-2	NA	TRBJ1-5	TGTGCCAGCAGCCCCCGCAGGGGTGGGCAGCCCCAGCATTTT	CASSPRRGGQPQHF
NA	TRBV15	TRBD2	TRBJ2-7	TGTGCCACCAGCAGAGATAGGGCTAGCGGGGGAAACTCCTACGAGCAGTACTTC	CATSRDRASGGNSYEQYF
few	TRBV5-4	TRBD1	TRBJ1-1	TGTGCCAGCAGGCCAGGGGGGAACACTGAAGCTTTCTTT	CASRPGGNTEAFF
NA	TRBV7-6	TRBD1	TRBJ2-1	TGTGCCAGCAGCCCTCGACAGGGGGCGCCCAATGAGCAGTTCTTC	CASSPRQGAPNEQFF
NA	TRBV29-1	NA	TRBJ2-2	TGCAGCGTTGGAGGTGGCAGGGGATGGTCGAACACCGGGGAGCTGTTTTTT	CSVGGGRGWSNTGELFF
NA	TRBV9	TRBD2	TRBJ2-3	TGTGCCAGCAGCCCTCAGGGACTAGCGGGAGCAGATACGCAGTATTTT	CASSPQGLAGADTQYF
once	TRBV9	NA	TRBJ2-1	TGTGCCAGCAGCCCCCTAGGGGAAGCCTACAATGAGCAGTTCTTC	CASSPLGEAYNEQFF
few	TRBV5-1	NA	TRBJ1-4	TGCGCCAGCAGCTTGTCAGGGTCTGGTGAAAAACTGTTTTTT	CASSLSGSGEKLFF
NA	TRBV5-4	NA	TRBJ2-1	TGTGCCAGCAGCTTGGACTACCGTTTAAGGATCTTC	CASSLDYRLRIF
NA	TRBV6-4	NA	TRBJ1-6	TGTGCCAGCAGTGCCGGGACGGGAGATAATTCACCCCTCCACTTT	CASSAGTGDNSPLHF
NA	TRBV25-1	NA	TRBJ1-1	TGTGCCAGCAGTGAATCCCCCGGACAGACGAACACTGAAGCTTTCTTT	CASSESPGQTNTEAFF
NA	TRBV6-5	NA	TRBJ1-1	TGTGCCAGCAGTTACCTCGGCAGACGCGGGAACACTGAAGCTTTCTTT	CASSYLGRRGNTEAFF
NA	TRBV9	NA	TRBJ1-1	TGTGCCAGCAGCGCTGACAGGAACACTGAAGCTTTCTTT	CASSADRNTEAFF
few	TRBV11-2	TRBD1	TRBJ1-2	TGTGCCAGCAGCTTATGGGTCGGACAGGGCTCTAACTATGGCTACACCTTC	CASSLWVGQGSNYGYTF
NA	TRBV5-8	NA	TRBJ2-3	TGTGCCAGCAGCTCCGGGTATCCGACGACAGATACGCAGTATTTT	CASSSGYPTTDTQYF
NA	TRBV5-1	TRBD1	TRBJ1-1	TGCGCCAGCAGCTGGGACAGTATGAACACTGAAGCTTTCTTT	CASSWDSMNTEAFF
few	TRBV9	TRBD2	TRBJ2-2	TGTGCCAGCAGCGTAGACGTTAGCGGGGCCCAAGGGACCGGGGAGCTGTTTTTT	CASSVDVSGAQGTGELFF
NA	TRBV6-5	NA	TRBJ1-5	TGTGCCAGCAGTTACTCGAGAGGGAGCAATCAGCCCCAGCATTTT	CASSYSRGSNQPQHF
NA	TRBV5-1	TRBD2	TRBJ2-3	TGCGCCAGCAGCTGGTCGGGGGGAAGCACAGATACGCAGTATTTT	CASSWSGGSTDTQYF
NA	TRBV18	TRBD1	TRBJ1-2	TGTGCCAGCTCACGAGACGGGACAGGGGGCTATGGCTACACCTTC	CASSRDGTGGYGYTF
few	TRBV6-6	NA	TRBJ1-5	TGTGCCAGCAGCGCCGGGTTTTATAGCAATCAGCCCCAGCATTTT	CASSAGFYSNQPQHF
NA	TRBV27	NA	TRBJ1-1	TGTGCCAGCAGTTTACAACAGCTGAACACTGAAGCTTTCTTT	CASSLQQLNTEAFF
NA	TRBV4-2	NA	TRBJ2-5	TGTGCCAGCAGCCAAGATGGGACTCTCAAAGCGGGCCAGTACTTC	CASSQDGTLKAGQYF